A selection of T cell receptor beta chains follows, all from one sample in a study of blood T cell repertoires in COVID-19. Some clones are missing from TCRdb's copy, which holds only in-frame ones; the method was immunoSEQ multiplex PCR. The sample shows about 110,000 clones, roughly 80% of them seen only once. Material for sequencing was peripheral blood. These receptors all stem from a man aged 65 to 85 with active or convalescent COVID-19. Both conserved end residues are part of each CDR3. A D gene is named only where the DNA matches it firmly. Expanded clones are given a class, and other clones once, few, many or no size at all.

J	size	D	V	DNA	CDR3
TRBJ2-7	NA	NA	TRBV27	TGTGCCAGCAGTTTAGGTAGCGATTCCTCCTACGAGCAGTACTTC	CASSLGSDSSYEQYF
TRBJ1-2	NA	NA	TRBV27	TGTGCCAGCAGTTCAGCGGGGGGGAGGAATGGCTACACCTTC	CASSSAGGRNGYTF
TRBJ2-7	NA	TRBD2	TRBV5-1	TGCGCCAGCGGGAGGGAGAGCCCTGCTTACGAGCAGTACTTC	CASGRESPAYEQYF
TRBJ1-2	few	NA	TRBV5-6	TGTGCCAGCAGCGCACGGGGTGGCTACACCTTC	CASSARGGYTF
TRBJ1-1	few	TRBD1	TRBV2	TGTGCCATCCACCAGAACAGGGGAACTGAAGCTTTCTTT	CAIHQNRGTEAFF
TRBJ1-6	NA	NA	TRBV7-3	TGTGCCAGCAGCTTATTGTCCCGGGGCGGGGGTTCACCCCTCCACTTT	CASSLLSRGGGSPLHF
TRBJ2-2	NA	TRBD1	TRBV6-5	TGTGCCAGCAGATTCAGAGGGGGCGCCTCCGGGGAGCTGTTTTTT	CASRFRGGASGELFF
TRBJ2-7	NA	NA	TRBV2	TGTGCCAGCAGTGAAGTTAACAGGCGGCACTACGAGCAGTACTTC	CASSEVNRRHYEQYF
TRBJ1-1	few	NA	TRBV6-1	TGTGCCAGCAGTGATGTCCCGGGGTACACTGAAGCTTTCTTT	CASSDVPGYTEAFF
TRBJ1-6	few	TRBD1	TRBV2	TGTGCCAGCAGTGACGACAGGGGAGGTAATTCACCCCTCCACTTT	CASSDDRGGNSPLHF
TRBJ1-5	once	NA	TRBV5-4	TGTGCCAGCAGCGCGGGGCTTAGCAATCAGCCCCAGCATTTT	CASSAGLSNQPQHF
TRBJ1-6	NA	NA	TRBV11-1	TGTGCCAGCAGCTCCCGAGGGGGCTCCTATAATTCACCCCTCCACTTT	CASSSRGGSYNSPLHF
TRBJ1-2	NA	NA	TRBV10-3	TGTGCCATCAGTGAGTCAGGAGTCGGAGATGGCTACACCTTC	CAISESGVGDGYTF
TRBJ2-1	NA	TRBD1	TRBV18	TGTGCCAGCTCAACCTCCGGACAGGGAAGCTCCTACAATGAGCAGTTCTTC	CASSTSGQGSSYNEQFF
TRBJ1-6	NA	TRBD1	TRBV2	TGTGCCAGCAGTGAGTTGGGACAGGGGAATTCACCCCTCCACTTT	CASSELGQGNSPLHF
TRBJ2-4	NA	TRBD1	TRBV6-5	TGTGCCAGCAGGGACAGGGGGACCAAAAACATTCAGTACTTC	CASRDRGTKNIQYF
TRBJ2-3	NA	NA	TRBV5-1	TGCGCCAGCAGCGCCGTAGACCGAAGGGGAGATACGCAGTATTTT	CASSAVDRRGDTQYF
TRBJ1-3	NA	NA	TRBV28	TGTGCCAGCAGACAGGCTGTTGGAAACACCATATATTTT	CASRQAVGNTIYF
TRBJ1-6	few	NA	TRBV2	TGTGCCAGCACCCGGGACATTAATTCACCCCTCCACTTT	CASTRDINSPLHF
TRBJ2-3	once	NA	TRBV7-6	TGTGCCAGCAGTTCCCTAGCAACCGCCGCAAATACGCAGTATTTT	CASSSLATAANTQYF
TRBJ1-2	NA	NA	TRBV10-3	TGTGCCATCAGTGAGGGCCAGGGTACCTATGGCTACACCTTC	CAISEGQGTYGYTF
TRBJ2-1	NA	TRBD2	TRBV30	TGTGCCTGGAGTGCTGGGACTAGCGGGGGCAATGAGCAGTTCTTC	CAWSAGTSGGNEQFF
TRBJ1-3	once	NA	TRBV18	TGTGCCAGCTCACCACCGGGCAGCTCTGGAAACACCATATATTTT	CASSPPGSSGNTIYF
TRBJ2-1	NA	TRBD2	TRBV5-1	TGCGCCAGCAGCTTGGTGCCTAGCGGGGTCGATAACAATGAGCAGTTCTTC	CASSLVPSGVDNNEQFF
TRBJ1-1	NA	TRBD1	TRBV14	TGTGCCAGCAGCCATACAGGGGATCCGGTGGGCACTGAAGCTTTCTTT	CASSHTGDPVGTEAFF
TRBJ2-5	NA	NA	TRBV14	TGTGCCAGCAGCCAAGATCGGAGCCGGGAGACCCAGTACTTC	CASSQDRSRETQYF
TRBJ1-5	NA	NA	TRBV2	TGTGCCAGCAGTGAGTCGGGGGGGAGCAATCAGCCCCAGCATTTT	CASSESGGSNQPQHF
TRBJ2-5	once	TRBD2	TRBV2	TGTGCCAGCGGTTCCGGGACTAGCGGGAGGGCGGGTGAGACCCAGTACTTC	CASGSGTSGRAGETQYF
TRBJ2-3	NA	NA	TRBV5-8	TGTGCCAGCAGCAGGGGAAGGAGCCCTTGGAAGTATTTT	CASSRGRSPWKYF
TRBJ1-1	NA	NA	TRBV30	TGTGCCTGGGGGTTGGACAGAACTTTCTTT	CAWGLDRTFF
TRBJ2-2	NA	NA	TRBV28	TGTGCCAGCAGTCCCCCGGGGACATCGAACACCGGGGAGCTGTTTTTT	CASSPPGTSNTGELFF
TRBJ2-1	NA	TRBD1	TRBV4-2	TGTGCCAGCAGCTCCGGGACAGACTACAATGAGCAGTTCTTC	CASSSGTDYNEQFF
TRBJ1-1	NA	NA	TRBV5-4	TGTGCCAGCAGCCCCTTGACGGAGTTCAACACTGAAGCTTTCTTT	CASSPLTEFNTEAFF
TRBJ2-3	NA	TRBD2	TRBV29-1	TGCAGCGTTGATAAGGGGAGGGGCCCAGATACGCAGTATTTT	CSVDKGRGPDTQYF
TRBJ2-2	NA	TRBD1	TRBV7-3	TGTGCCAGCAGCTCCGGGACAGGAGGTATCGGGGAGCTGTTTTTT	CASSSGTGGIGELFF
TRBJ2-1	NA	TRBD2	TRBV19	TGTGCCAGTAGTATCACCGGGAGCGGGGGGGCAAATGAGCAGTTCTTC	CASSITGSGGANEQFF
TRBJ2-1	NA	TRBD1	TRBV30	TGTGCCTGGAGTGGGACAGGGGTCAATGAGCAGTTCTTC	CAWSGTGVNEQFF
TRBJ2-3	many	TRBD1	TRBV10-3	TGTGCCATCAGCACCGACGGACAGGGTCCCACAGATACGCAGTATTTT	CAISTDGQGPTDTQYF
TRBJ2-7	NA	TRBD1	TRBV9	TGTGCCAGCAGCCCTCGGACAGGGGATTCCTACGAGCAGTACTTC	CASSPRTGDSYEQYF
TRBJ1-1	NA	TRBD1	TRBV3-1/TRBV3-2	TGTGCCAGCAGCCAAGATTTGGGACAGGCTAGGGACACTGAAGCTTTCTTT	CASSQDLGQARDTEAFF
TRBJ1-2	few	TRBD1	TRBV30	TGTGCCTGGTCCAGGACAGGGGGCAATTATGGCTACACCTTC	CAWSRTGGNYGYTF
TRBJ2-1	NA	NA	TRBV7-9	TGTGCCAGCAGCCCCTTCGTCTCCTACAATGAGCAGTTCTTC	CASSPFVSYNEQFF
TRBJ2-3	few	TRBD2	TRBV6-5	TGTGCCAGCAGAAAACTAGCGGGAAGCACAGATACGCAGTATTTT	CASRKLAGSTDTQYF